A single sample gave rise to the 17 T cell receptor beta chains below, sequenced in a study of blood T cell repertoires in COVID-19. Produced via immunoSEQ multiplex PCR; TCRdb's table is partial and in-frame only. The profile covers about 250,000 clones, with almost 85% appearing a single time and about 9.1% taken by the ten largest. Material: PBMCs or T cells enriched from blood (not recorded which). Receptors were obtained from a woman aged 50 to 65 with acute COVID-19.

The DNA of the CDR3 is TGTGCCAGCTCACCCTCGGACAATTATGGCTACACCTTC. Translation gives CASSPSDNYGYTF. V usage is TRBV18 and J usage is TRBJ1-2, with D maybe TRBD1 (5 bases). This CDR3 comprises 13 residues. Germline V gene lookup returns CDR1 KGHSH and CDR2 LQKENI. V lost 3 bases, J lost 5 bases, and 10 bases lay in between.

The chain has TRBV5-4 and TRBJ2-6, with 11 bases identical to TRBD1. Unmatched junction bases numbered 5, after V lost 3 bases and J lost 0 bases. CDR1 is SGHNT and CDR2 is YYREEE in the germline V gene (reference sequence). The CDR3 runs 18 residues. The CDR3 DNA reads TGTGCCAGCAGCTCGGACAGGGGGCCCCGCTCTGGGGCCAACGTCCTGACTTTC. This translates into CASSSDRGPRSGANVLTF.

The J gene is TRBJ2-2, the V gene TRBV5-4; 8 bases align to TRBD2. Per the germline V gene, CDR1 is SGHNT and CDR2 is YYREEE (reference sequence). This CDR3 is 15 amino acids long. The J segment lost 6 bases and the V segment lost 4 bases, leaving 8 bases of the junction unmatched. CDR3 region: CASSLPSGFPGELFF. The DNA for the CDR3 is TGTGCCAGCAGCCTTCCTAGCGGGTTCCCCGGGGAGCTGTTTTTT.

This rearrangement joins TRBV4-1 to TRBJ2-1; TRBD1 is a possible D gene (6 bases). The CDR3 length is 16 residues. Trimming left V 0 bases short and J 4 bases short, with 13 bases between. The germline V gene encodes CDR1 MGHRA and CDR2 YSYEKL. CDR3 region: CASSQEAGDHYNEQFF. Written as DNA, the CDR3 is TGCGCCAGCAGCCAAGAAGCAGGGGACCATTACAATGAGCAGTTCTTC.

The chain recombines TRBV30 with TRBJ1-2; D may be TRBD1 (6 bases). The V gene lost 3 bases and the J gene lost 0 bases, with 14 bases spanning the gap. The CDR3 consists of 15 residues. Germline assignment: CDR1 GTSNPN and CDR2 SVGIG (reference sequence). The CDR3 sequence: CAWSRGGGPNYGYTF. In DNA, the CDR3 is TGTGCCTGGAGCAGAGGGGGGGGCCCTAACTATGGCTACACCTTC.

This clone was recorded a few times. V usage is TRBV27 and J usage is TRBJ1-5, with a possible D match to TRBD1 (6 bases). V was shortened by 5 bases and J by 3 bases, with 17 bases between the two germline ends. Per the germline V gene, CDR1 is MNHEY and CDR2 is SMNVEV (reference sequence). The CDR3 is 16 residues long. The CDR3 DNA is TGTGCCAGCAGTCGCGTAGGGGGGGCCCTCAATCAGCCCCAGCATTTT. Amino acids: CASSRVGGALNQPQHF.

DNA of the CDR3: TGTGCCAGCAGCTCTGGGGGGGGCGCCTACAATGAGCAGTTCTTC. Protein: CASSSGGGAYNEQFF. This chain uses TRBV7-6 with TRBJ2-1; D is perhaps TRBD2 (7 bases). This CDR3 comprises 15 residues. Germline V gene sequence: CDR1 SGHVS, CDR2 FNYEAQ. Deletions cut 4 bases from V and 2 bases from J, with 12 bases between.

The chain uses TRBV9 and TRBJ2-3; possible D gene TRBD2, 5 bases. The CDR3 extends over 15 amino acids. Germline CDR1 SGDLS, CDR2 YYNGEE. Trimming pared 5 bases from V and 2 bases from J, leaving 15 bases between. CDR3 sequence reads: CASSARGSLTDTQYF. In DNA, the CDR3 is TGTGCCAGCAGTGCCCGGGGATCCCTCACAGATACGCAGTATTTT.

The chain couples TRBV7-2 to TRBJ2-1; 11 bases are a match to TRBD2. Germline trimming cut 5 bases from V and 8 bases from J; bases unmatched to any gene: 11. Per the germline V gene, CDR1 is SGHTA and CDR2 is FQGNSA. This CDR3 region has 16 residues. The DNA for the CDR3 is TGTGCCAGCAGCCAGACCGGGACTAGCGGAGGGGATGAGCAGTTCTTC. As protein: CASSQTGTSGGDEQFF.

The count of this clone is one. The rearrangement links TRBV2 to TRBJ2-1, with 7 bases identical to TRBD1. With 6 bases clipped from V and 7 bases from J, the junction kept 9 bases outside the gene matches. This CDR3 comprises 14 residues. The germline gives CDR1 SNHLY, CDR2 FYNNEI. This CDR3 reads CASRGTVLGNEQFF. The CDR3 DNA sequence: TGTGCCAGCAGGGGGACAGTCCTAGGGAATGAGCAGTTCTTC.

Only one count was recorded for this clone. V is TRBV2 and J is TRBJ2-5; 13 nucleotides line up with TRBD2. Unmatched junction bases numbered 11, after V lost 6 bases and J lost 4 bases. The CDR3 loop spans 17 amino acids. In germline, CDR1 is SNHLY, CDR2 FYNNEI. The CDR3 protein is CASRRTSGGLEAETQYF. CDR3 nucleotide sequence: TGTGCCAGCAGAAGGACTAGCGGGGGCCTTGAGGCAGAGACCCAGTACTTC.

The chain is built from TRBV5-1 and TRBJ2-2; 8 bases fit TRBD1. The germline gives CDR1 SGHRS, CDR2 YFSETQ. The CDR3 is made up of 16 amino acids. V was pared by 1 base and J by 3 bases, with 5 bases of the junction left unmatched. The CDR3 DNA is TGCGCCAGCAGCTTGTCGGTGGGACAGGACACCGGGGAGCTGTTTTTT. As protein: CASSLSVGQDTGELFF.

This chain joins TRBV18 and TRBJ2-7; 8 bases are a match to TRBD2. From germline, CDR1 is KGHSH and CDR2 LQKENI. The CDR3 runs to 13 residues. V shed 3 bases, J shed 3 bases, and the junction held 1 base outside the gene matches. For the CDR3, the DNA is TGTGCCAGCTCACCTGGGACTAGCTACGAGCAGTACTTC. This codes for CASSPGTSYEQYF. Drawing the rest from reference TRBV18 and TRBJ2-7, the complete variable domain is NAGVMQNPRHLVRRRGQEARLRCSPMKGHSHVYWYRQLPEEGLKFMVYLQKENIIDESGMPKERFSAEFPKEGPSILRIQQVVRGDSAAYFCASSPGTSYEQYFGPGTRLTVT.

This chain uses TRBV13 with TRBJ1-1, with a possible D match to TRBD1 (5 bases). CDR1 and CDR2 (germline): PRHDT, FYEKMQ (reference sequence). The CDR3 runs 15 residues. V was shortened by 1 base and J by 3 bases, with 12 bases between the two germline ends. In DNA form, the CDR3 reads TGTGCCAGCAGCTTAGTCTCCTCGGGGGACACTGAAGCTTTCTTT. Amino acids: CASSLVSSGDTEAFF.

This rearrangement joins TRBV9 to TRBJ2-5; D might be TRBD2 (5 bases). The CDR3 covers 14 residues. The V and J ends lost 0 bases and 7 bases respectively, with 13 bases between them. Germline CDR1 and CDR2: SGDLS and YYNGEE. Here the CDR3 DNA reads TGTGCCAGCAGCGTAGGGAATGCAGAGGGGACCCAGTACTTC. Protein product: CASSVGNAEGTQYF.

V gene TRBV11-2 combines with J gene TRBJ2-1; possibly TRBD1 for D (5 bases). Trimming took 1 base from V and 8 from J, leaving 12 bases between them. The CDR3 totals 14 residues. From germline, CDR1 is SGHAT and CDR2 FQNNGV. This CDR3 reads CASSLGAGNYEQFF. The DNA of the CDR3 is TGTGCCAGCAGCTTAGGGGCAGGGAACTATGAGCAGTTCTTC.

The CDR3 is CAWSQSTTGNTIYF. In DNA, the CDR3 is TGTGCCTGGAGTCAGAGTACTACTGGAAACACCATATATTTT. This chain joins TRBV30 and TRBJ1-3, with no clear D. The CDR3 extends over 14 amino acids. V was pared by 2 bases and J by 2 bases, with 10 bases between. CDR1 and CDR2 from the germline V gene are GTSNPN and SVGIG (reference sequence).